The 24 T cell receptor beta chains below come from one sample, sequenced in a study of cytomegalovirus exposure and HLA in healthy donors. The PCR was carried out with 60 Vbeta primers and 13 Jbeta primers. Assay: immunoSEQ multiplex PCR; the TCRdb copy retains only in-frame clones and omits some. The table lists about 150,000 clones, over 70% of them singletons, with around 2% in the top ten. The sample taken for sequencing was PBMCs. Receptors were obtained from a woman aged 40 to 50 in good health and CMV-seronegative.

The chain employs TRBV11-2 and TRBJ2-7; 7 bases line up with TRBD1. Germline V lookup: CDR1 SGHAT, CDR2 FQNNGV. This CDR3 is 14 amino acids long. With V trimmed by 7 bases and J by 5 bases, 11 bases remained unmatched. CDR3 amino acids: CASTALQGYHEQYF. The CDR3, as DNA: TGTGCCAGCACCGCGCTACAGGGGTACCACGAGCAGTACTTC.

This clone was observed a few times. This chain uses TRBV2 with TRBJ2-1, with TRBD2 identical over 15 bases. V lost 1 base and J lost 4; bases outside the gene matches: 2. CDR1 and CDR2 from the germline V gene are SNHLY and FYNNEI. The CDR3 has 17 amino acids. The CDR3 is CASSEGGLAGGYNEQFF. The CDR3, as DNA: TGTGCCAGCAGTGAAGGGGGACTAGCGGGGGGATACAATGAGCAGTTCTTC.

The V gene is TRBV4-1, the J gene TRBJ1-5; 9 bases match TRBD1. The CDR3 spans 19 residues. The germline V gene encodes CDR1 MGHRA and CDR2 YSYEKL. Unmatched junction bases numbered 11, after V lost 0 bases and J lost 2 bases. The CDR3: CASSQELGQGPGGNQPQHF. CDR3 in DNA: TGCGCCAGCAGCCAAGAATTGGGACAGGGCCCCGGGGGCAATCAGCCCCAGCATTTT.

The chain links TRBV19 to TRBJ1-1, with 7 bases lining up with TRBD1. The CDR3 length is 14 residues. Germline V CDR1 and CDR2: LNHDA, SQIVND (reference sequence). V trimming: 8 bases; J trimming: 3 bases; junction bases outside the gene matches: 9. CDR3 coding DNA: TGTGCCAGTTCCGACCGGACAGGTTACACTGAAGCTTTCTTT. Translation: CASSDRTGYTEAFF. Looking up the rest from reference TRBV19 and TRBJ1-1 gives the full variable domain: DGGITQSPKYLFRKEGQNVTLSCEQNLNHDAMYWYRQDPGQGLRLIYYSQIVNDFQKGDIAEGYSVSREKKESFPLTVTSAQKNPTAFYLCASSDRTGYTEAFFGQGTRLTVV.

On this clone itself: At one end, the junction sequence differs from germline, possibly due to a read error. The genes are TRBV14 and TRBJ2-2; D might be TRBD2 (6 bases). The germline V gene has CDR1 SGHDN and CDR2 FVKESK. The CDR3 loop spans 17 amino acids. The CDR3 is CANSQERRVGYTGELFF. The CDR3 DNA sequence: TGTGCCAACAGCCAAGAAAGGAGGGTTGGGTACACCGGGGAGCTGTTTTTT.

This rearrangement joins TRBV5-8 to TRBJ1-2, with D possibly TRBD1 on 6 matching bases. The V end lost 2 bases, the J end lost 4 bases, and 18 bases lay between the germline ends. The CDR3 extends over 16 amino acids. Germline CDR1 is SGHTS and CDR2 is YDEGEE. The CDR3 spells CASSFFRGGAPYGYTF. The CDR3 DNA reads TGTGCCAGCAGCTTTTTCCGGGGGGGCGCGCCCTATGGCTACACCTTC.

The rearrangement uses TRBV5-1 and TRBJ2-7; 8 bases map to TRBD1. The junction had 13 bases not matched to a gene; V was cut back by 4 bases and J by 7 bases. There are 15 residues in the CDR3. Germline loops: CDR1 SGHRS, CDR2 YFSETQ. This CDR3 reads CASSLAGGISWEQYF. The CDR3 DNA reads TGCGCCAGCAGCCTAGCAGGGGGCATTAGTTGGGAGCAGTACTTC.

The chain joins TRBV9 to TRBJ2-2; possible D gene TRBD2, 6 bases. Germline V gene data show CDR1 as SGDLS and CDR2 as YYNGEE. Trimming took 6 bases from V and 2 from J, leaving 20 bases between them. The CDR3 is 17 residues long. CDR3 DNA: TGTGCCAGCACTTACCGGGGTAGCGGACCAAACACCGGGGAGCTGTTTTTT. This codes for CASTYRGSGPNTGELFF.

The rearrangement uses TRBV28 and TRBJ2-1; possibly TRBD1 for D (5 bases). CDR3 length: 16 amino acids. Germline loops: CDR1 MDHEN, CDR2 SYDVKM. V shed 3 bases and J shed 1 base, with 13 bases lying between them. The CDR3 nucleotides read TGTGCCAGCAGTTTGACGTCGGCAGGGTCCTACAATGAGCAGTTCTTC. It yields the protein CASSLTSAGSYNEQFF.

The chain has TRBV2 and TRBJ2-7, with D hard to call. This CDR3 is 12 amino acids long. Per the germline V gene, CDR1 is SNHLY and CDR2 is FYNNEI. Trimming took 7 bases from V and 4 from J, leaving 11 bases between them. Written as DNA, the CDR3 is TGTGCCAGCAACGAGTTTAAGTACGAGCAGTACTTC. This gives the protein CASNEFKYEQYF.

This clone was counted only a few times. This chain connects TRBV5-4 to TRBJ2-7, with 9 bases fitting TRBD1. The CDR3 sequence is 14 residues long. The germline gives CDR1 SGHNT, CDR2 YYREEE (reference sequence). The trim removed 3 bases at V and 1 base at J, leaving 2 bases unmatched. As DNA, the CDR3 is TGTGCCAGCAGCTCCGGGACAGGGTCCTACGAGCAGTACTTC. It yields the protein CASSSGTGSYEQYF.

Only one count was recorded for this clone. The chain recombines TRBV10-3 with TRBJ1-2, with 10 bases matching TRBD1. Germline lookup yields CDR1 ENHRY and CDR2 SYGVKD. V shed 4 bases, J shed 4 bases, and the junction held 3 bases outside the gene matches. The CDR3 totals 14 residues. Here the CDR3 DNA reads TGTGCCATCAGTGGACAGGGGGCAGGCTATGGCTACACCTTC. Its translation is CAISGQGAGYGYTF.

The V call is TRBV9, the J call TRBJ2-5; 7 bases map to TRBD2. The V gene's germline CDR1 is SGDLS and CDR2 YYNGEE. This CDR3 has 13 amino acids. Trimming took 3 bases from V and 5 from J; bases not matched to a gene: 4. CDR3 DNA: TGTGCCAGCAGCGCCTGGGGAGGGGAGACCCAGTACTTC. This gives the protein CASSAWGGETQYF.

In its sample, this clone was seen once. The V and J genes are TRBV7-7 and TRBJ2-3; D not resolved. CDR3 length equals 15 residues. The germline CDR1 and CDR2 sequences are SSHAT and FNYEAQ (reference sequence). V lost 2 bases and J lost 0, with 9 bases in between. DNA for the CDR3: TGTGCCAGCAGCTTAACGGCAGGTAGCACAGATACGCAGTATTTT. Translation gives CASSLTAGSTDTQYF. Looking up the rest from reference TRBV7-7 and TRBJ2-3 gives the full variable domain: GAGVSQSPRYKVTKRGQDVTLRCDPISSHATLYWYQQALGQGPEFLTYFNYEAQPDKSGLPSDRFSAERPEGSISTLTIQRTEQRDSAMYRCASSLTAGSTDTQYFGPGTRLTVL.

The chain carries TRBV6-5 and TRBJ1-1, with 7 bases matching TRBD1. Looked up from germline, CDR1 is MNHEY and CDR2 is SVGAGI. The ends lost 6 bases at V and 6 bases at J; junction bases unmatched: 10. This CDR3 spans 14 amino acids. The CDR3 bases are TGTGCCAGCAGCGCACCACCTCAGGGGGCTGAAGCTTTCTTT. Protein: CASSAPPQGAEAFF.

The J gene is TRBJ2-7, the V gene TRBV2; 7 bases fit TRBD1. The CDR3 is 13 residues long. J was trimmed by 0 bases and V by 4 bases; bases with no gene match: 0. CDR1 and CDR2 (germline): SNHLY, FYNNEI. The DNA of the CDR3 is TGTGCCAGCAGTGGGACAGGCTCCTACGAGCAGTACTTC. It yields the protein CASSGTGSYEQYF.

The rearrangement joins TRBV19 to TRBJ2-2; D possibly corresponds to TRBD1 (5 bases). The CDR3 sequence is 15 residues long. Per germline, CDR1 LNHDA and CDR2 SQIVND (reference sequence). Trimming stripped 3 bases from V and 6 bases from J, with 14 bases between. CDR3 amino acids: CASSMSTGGPGELFF. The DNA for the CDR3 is TGTGCCAGTAGTATGAGTACAGGCGGTCCCGGGGAGCTGTTTTTT.

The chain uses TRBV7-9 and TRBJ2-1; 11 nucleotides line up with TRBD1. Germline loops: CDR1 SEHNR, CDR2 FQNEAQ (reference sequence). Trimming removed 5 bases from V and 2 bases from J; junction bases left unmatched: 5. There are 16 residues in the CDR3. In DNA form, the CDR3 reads TGTGCCAGCAGCCCCCAGGGACAGGGGGCCTACAATGAGCAGTTCTTC. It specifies CASSPQGQGAYNEQFF.

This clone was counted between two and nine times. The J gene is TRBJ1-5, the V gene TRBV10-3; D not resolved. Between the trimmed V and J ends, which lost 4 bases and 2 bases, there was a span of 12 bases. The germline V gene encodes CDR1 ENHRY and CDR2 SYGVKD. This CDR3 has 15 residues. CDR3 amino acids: CAISAGLEGNQPQHF. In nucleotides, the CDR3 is TGTGCCATCAGTGCCGGTTTGGAGGGCAATCAGCCCCAGCATTTT.

The DNA for the CDR3 is TGTGCCACCAGCGCAGACAAAAACACTGAAGCTTTCTTT. This encodes CATSADKNTEAFF. V gene TRBV15 combines with J gene TRBJ1-1; no reliable D call. This CDR3 has 13 amino acids. With 5 bases removed from V and 2 bases from J, the gap between germline ends came to 9 bases. Germline V gene sequence: CDR1 LNHNV, CDR2 YYDKDF (reference sequence).

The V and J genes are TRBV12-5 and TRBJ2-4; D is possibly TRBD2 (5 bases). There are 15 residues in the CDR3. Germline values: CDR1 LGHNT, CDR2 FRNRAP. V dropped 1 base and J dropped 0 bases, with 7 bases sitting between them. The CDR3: CASGLGGIAKNIQYF. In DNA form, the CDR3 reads TGTGCTAGTGGTTTGGGAGGGATAGCCAAAAACATTCAGTACTTC.

The CDR3 DNA sequence: TGTGCCAGTAGTATCAACAGTATTAATCAGCCCCAGCATTTT. It is translated as CASSINSINQPQHF. This rearrangement joins TRBV19 to TRBJ1-5; D is unresolved. CDR1 and CDR2 (germline): LNHDA, SQIVND (reference sequence). This CDR3 spans 14 amino acids. Trimming removed 3 bases from V and 4 bases from J, with 10 bases in between.

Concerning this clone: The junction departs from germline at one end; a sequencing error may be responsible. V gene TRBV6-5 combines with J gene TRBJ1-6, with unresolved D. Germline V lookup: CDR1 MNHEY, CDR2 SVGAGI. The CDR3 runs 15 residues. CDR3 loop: CASSYNTGFNLPLHF. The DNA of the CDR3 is TGTGCCAGCAGTTATAACACGGGGTTTAATTTACCCCTCCACTTT.

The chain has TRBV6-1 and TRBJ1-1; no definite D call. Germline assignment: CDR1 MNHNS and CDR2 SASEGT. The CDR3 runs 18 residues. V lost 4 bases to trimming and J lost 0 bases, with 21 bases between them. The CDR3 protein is CASSGPTRASWMNTEAFF. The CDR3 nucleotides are TGTGCCAGCAGTGGACCCACGAGGGCCAGTTGGATGAACACTGAAGCTTTCTTT.